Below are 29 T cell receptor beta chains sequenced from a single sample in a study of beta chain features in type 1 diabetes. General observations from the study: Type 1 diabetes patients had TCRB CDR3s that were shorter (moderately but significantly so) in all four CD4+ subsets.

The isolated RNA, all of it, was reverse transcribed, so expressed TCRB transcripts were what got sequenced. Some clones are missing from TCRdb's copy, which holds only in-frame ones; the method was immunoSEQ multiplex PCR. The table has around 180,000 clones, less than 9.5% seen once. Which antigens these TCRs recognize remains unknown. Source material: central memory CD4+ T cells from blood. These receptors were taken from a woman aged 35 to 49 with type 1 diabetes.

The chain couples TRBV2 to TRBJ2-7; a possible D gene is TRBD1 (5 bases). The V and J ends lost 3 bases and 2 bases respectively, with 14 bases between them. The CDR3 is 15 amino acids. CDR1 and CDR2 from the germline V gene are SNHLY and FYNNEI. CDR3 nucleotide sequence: TGTGCCAGCAGTGAGGGGCGCCCCCAAACCTACGAGCAGTACTTC. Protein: CASSEGRPQTYEQYF. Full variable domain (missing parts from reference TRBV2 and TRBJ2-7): EPEVTQTPSHQVTQMGQEVILRCVPISNHLYFYWYRQILGQKVEFLVSFYNNEISEKSEIFDDQFSVERPDGSNFTLKIRSTKLEDSAMYFCASSEGRPQTYEQYFGPGTRLTVT.

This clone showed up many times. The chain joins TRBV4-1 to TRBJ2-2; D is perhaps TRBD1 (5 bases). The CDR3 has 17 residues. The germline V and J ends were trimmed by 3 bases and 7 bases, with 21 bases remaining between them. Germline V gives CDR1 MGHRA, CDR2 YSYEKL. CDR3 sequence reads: CASSQASTGALSGELFF. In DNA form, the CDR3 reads TGCGCCAGCAGCCAGGCTTCAACAGGCGCCCTTAGCGGGGAGCTGTTTTTT.

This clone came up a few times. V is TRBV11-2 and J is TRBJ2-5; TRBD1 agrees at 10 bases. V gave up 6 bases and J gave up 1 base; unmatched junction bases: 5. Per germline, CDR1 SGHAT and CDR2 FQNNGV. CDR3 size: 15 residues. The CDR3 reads CASSSRDRGQETQYF. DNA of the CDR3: TGTGCCAGCAGTTCACGGGACAGGGGCCAAGAGACCCAGTACTTC.

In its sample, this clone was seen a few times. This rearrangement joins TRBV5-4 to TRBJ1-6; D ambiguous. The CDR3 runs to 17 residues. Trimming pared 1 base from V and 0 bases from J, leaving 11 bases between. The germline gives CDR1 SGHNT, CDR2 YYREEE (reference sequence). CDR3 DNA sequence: TGTGCCAGCAGCTTGAACCGAGGGAGCTCCTATAATTCACCCCTCCACTTT. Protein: CASSLNRGSSYNSPLHF.

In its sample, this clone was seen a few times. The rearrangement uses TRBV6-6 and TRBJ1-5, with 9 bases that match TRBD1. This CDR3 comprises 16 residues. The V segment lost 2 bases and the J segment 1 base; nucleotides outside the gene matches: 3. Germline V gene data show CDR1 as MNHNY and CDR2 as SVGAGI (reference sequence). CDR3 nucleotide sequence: TGTGCCAGCAGTTACCAGGGACAGGGAAGCAATCAGCCCCAGCATTTT. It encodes CASSYQGQGSNQPQHF.

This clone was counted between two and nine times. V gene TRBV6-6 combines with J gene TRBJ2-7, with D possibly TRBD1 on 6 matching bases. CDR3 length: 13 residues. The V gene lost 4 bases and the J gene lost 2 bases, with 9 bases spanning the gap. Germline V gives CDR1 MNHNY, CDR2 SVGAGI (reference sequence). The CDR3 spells CASSFRTAYEQYF. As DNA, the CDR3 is TGTGCCAGCAGTTTCCGGACAGCCTACGAGCAGTACTTC.

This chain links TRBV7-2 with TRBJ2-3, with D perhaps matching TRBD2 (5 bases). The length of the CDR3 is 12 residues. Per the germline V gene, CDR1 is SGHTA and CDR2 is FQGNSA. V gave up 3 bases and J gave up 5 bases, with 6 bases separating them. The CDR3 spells CASSFGLDTQYF. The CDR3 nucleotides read TGTGCCAGCAGCTTTGGACTAGATACGCAGTATTTT.

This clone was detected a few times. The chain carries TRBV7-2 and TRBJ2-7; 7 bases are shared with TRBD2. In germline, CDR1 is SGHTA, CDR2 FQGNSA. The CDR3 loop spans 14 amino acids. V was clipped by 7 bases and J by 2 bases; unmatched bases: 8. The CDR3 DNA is TGTGCCAGCACTCGGGAGGCAGGACCCTACGAGCAGTACTTC. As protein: CASTREAGPYEQYF.

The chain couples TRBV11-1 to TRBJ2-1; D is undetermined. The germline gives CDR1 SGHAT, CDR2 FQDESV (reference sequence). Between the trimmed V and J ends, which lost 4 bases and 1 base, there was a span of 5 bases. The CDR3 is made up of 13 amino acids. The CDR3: CASSSESYNEQFF. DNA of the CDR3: TGTGCCAGCAGCTCAGAATCCTACAATGAGCAGTTCTTC.

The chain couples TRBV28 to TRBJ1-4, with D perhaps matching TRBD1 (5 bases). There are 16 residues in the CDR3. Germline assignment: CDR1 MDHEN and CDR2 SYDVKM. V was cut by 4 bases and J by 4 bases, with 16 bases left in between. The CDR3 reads CASSSPGGRGNEKLFF. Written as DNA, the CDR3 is TGTGCCAGCAGTTCCCCCGGGGGGAGGGGTAATGAAAAACTGTTTTTT.

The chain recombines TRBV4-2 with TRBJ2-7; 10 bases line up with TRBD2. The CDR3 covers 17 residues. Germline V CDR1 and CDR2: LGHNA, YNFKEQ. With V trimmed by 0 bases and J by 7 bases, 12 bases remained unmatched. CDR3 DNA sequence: TGTGCCAGCAGCCAAGATCGGGGCAGCGGGAGGGCCGGGGAGCAGTACTTC. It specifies CASSQDRGSGRAGEQYF.

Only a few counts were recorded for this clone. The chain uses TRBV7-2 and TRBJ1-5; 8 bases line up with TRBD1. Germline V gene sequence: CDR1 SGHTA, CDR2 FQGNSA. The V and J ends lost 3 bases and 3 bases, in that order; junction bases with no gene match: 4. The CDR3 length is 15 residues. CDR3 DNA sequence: TGTGCCAGCAGCTTGACAGGGGTAGTCAATCAGCCCCAGCATTTT. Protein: CASSLTGVVNQPQHF.

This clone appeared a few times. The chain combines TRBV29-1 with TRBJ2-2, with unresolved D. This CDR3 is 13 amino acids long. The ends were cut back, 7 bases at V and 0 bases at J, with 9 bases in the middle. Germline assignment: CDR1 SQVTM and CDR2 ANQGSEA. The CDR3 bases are TGCAGCGCCCCCCAGACGAACACCGGGGAGCTGTTTTTT. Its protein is CSAPQTNTGELFF.

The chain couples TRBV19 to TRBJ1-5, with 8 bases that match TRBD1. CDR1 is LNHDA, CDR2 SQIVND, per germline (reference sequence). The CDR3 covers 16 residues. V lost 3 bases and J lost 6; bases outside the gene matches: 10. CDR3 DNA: TGTGCCAGTAGTATGCTCCCGGACAGGGCCGGTCAGCCCCAGCATTTT. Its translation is CASSMLPDRAGQPQHF. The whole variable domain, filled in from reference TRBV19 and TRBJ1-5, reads DGGITQSPKYLFRKEGQNVTLSCEQNLNHDAMYWYRQDPGQGLRLIYYSQIVNDFQKGDIAEGYSVSREKKESFPLTVTSAQKNPTAFYLCASSMLPDRAGQPQHFGDGTRLSIL.

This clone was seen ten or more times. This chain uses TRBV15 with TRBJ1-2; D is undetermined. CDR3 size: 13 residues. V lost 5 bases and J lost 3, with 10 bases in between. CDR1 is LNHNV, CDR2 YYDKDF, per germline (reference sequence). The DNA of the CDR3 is TGTGCCACCAGCCCCGGCCAGGACTATGGCTACACCTTC. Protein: CATSPGQDYGYTF.

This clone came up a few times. This CDR3 is CASSLRAGQYGYTF. The CDR3 DNA is TGTGCCAGCAGCTTGAGGGCCGGACAGTATGGCTACACCTTC. The chain recombines TRBV5-6 with TRBJ1-2, with D maybe TRBD1 (6 bases). The germline V and J ends were trimmed by 1 base and 5 bases, with 12 bases remaining between them. The CDR3 contains 14 residues. Germline V gene lookup returns CDR1 SGHDT and CDR2 YYEEEE. Full variable domain (rest looked up from reference TRBV5-6 and TRBJ1-2): DAGVTQSPTHLIKTRGQQVTLRCSPKSGHDTVSWYQQALGQGPQFIFQYYEEEERQRGNFPDRFSGHQFPNYSSELNVNALLLGDSALYLCASSLRAGQYGYTFGSGTRLTVV.

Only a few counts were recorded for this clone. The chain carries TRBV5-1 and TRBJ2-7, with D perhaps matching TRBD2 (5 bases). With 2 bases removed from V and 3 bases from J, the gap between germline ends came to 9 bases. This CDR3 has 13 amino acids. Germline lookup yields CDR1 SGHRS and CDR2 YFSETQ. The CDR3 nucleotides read TGCGCCAGCAGCTTAATGAGGGACTACGAGCAGTACTTC. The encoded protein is CASSLMRDYEQYF.

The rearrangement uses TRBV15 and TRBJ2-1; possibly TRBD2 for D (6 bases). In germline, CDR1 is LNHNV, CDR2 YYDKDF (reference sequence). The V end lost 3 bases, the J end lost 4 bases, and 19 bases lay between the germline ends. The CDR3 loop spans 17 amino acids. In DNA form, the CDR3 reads TGTGCCACCAGCAGCCTTGAGAGCCCTCGGGGGTACAATGAGCAGTTCTTC. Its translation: CATSSLESPRGYNEQFF. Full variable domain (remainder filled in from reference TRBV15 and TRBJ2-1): DAMVIQNPRYQVTQFGKPVTLSCSQTLNHNVMYWYQQKSSQAPKLLFHYYDKDFNNEADTPDNFQSRRPNTSFCFLDIRSPGLGDTAMYLCATSSLESPRGYNEQFFGPGTRLTVL.

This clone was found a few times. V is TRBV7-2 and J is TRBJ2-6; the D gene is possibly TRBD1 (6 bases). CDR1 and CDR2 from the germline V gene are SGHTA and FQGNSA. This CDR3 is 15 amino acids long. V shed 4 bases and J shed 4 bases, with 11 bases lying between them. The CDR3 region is CASSSPRGGANVLTF. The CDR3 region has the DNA TGTGCCAGCAGCTCCCCTAGGGGGGGGGCCAACGTCCTGACTTTC.

The CDR3 bases are TGTGCCAGCAGCCAAGATGCGGCAATTGGAGCTTTCTTT. Amino acids: CASSQDAAIGAFF. This chain joins TRBV14 and TRBJ1-1; the D is unclear. CDR3 length equals 13 residues. V lost 0 bases and J 10 bases, leaving 12 bases between the germline ends. CDR1 SGHDN and CDR2 FVKESK come from the germline V gene.

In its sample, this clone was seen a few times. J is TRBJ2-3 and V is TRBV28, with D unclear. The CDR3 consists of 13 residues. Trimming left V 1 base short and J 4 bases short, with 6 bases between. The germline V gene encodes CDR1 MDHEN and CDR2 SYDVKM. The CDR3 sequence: CASSLSGSDTQYF. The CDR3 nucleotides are TGTGCCAGCAGTTTATCCGGGTCAGATACGCAGTATTTT.

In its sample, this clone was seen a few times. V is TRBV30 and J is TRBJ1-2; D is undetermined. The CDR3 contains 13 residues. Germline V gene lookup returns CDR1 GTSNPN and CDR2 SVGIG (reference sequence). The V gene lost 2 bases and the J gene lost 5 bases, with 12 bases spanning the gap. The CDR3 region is CAWSRPGGYGYTF. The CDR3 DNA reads TGTGCCTGGAGTAGGCCCGGAGGGTATGGCTACACCTTC.

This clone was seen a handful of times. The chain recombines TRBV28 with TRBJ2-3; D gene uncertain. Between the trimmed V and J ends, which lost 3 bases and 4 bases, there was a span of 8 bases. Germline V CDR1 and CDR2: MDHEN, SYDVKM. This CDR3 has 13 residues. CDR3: CASSFGAPDTQYF. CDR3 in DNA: TGTGCCAGCAGTTTCGGAGCTCCAGATACGCAGTATTTT.

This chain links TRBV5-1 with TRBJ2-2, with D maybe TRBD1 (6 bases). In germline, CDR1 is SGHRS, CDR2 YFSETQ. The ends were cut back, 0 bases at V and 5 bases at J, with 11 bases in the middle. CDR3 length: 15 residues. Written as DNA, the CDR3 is TGCGCCAGCAGCTTGGAGCTCAGGGGAACCGGGGAGCTGTTTTTT. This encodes CASSLELRGTGELFF. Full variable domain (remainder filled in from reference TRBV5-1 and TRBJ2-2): KAGVTQTPRYLIKTRGQQVTLSCSPISGHRSVSWYQQTPGQGLQFLFEYFSETQRNKGNFPGRFSGRQFSNSRSEMNVSTLELGDSALYLCASSLELRGTGELFFGEGSRLTVL.

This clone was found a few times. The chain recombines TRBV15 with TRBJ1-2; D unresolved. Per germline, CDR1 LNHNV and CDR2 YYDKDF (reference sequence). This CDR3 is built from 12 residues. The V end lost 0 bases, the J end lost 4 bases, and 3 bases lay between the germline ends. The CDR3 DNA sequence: TGTGCCACCAGCAGAGACAGCTATGGCTACACCTTC. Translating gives CATSRDSYGYTF.

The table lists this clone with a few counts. CDR3 coding DNA: TGTGCCAGCAGCTCACAGGGTGAGCAGTTCTTC. Amino acid sequence: CASSSQGEQFF. The chain links TRBV7-8 to TRBJ2-1, with D possibly TRBD1 on 6 matching bases. In germline, CDR1 is SGHVS, CDR2 FQNEAQ. The CDR3 has 11 residues. V lost 4 bases and J 9 bases, leaving 7 bases between the germline ends.

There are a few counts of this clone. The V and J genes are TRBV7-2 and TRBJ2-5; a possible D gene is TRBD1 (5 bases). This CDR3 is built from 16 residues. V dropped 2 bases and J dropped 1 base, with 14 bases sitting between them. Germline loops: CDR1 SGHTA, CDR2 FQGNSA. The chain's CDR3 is CASSLKQATFQETQYF. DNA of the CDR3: TGTGCCAGCAGCTTAAAACAGGCGACCTTCCAAGAGACCCAGTACTTC.

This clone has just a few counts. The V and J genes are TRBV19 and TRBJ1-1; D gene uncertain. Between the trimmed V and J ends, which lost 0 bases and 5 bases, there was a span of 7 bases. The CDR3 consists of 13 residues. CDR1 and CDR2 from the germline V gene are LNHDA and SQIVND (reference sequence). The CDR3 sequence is CASSIEEGTEAFF. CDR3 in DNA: TGTGCCAGTAGTATAGAAGAGGGTACTGAAGCTTTCTTT.

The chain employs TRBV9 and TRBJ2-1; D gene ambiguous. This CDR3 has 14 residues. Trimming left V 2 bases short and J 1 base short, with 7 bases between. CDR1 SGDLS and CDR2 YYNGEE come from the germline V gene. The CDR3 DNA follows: TGTGCCAGCAGCGTCTCGACATCCTACAATGAGCAGTTCTTC. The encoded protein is CASSVSTSYNEQFF.